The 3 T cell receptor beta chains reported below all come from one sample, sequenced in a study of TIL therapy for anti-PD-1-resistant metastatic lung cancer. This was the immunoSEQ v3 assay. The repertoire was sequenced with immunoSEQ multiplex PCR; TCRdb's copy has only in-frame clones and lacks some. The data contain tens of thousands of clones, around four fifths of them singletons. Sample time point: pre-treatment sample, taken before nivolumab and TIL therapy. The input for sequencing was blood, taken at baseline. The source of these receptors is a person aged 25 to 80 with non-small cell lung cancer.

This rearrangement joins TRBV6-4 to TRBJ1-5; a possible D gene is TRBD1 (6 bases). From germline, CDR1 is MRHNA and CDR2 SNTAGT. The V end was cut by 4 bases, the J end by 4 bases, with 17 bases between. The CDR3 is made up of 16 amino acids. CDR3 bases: TGTGCCAGCAGTGTCACCGGGGAGGACAGTAATCAGCCCCAGCATTTT. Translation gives CASSVTGEDSNQPQHF.

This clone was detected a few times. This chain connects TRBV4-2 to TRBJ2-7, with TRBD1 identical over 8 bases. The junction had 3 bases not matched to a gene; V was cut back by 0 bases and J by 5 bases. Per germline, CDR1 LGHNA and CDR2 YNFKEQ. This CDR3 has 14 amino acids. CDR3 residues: CASSQEDRVHEQYF. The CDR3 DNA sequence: TGTGCCAGCAGCCAAGAGGACAGGGTCCACGAGCAGTACTTC.

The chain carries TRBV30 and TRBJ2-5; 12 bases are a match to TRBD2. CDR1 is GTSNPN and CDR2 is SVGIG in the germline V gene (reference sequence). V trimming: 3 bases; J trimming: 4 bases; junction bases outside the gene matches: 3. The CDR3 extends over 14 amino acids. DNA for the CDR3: TGTGCCTGGAGGACTAGCGGGGGCGTAGAGACCCAGTACTTC. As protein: CAWRTSGGVETQYF.